Listed here are 6 T cell receptor beta chains from one sample, sequenced in a study of blood T cell repertoires in COVID-19. The data were produced by immunoSEQ multiplex PCR, yet TCRdb's version contains in-frame clones alone and is incomplete. The table includes approximately 400,000 clones, 85% to 90% detected once. The sequencing sample was made of PBMCs or T cells enriched from blood (not recorded which). These receptor sequences come from a woman aged 18-29 years who had recovered from COVID-19.

V is TRBV7-6 and J is TRBJ1-2, with a possible D match to TRBD1 (6 bases). Trimming pared 5 bases from V and 0 bases from J, leaving 10 bases between. There are 14 residues in the CDR3. The V gene's germline CDR1 is SGHVS and CDR2 FNYEAQ. CDR3 protein: CASSRDTANYGYTF. In DNA, the CDR3 is TGTGCCAGCAGCCGGGACACCGCTAACTATGGCTACACCTTC.

This rearrangement joins TRBV12-5 to TRBJ1-6, with 8 bases identical to TRBD1. The V and J ends lost 1 base and 0 bases, in that order; junction bases with no gene match: 5. The length of the CDR3 is 18 residues. Germline loops: CDR1 LGHNT, CDR2 FRNRAP. CDR3 sequence (DNA): TGTGCTAGTGGTTTGGACAGGGGGGTTAGCTCCTATAATTCACCCCTCCACTTT. Translating gives CASGLDRGVSSYNSPLHF. The whole variable domain, remainder taken from reference TRBV12-5 and TRBJ1-6, is DARVTQTPRHKVTEMGQEVTMRCQPILGHNTVFWYRQTMMQGLELLAYFRNRAPLDDSGMPKDRFSAEMPDATLATLKIQPSEPRDSAVYFCASGLDRGVSSYNSPLHFGNGTRLTVT.

This chain joins TRBV6-2 or TRBV6-3 and TRBJ1-6, with 7 bases matching TRBD1. This CDR3 is 16 amino acids long. Germline CDR1 MNHEY, CDR2 SVGEGT. Trimming cost V 2 bases and J 3 bases; bases outside gene matches: 4. CDR3 in DNA: TGTGCCAGCAGTTACCGGACAGGACACTATAATTCACCCCTCCACTTT. Translation: CASSYRTGHYNSPLHF.

The V and J genes are TRBV2 and TRBJ2-3, with TRBD2 matching over 12 bases. This CDR3 is built from 17 residues. Trimming cost V 1 base and J 3 bases; bases outside gene matches: 5. Germline V gives CDR1 SNHLY, CDR2 FYNNEI. For the CDR3, the DNA is TGTGCCAGCAGTGAAGGGCCTAGCGGGGGGGCAACAGATACGCAGTATTTT. Protein sequence: CASSEGPSGGATDTQYF.

This clone is a singleton in its sample. The chain uses TRBV25-1 and TRBJ1-4, with D unresolved. The CDR3 covers 13 residues. The germline V and J ends were trimmed by 2 bases and 5 bases, with 6 bases remaining between them. CDR1 and CDR2 from the germline V gene are MGHDK and SYGVNS. CDR3 residues: CASSEQINEKLFF. Written as DNA, the CDR3 is TGTGCCAGCAGTGAACAGATAAATGAAAAACTGTTTTTT.

The chain recombines TRBV6-2 or TRBV6-3 with TRBJ2-5; the match to TRBD2 covers 15 bases. Germline V gene lookup returns CDR1 MNHEY and CDR2 SVGEGT. CDR3 size: 16 residues. Germline trimming cut 5 bases from V and 7 bases from J; bases unmatched to any gene: 8. The CDR3 nucleotides are TGTGCCAGCAGTGATGGACTAGCGGGGGGGATGGGGACCCAGTACTTC. This encodes CASSDGLAGGMGTQYF.